One and the same sample provided the 20 T cell receptor beta chains below, sequenced in a study of T cell clonality in common variable immunodeficiency. Study findings and constraints: Fewer deletions and N-nucleotide insertions were reportedly seen in common variable immunodeficiency TCR beta sequences.

Only in-frame clones appear in the TCRdb table, and some are missing; sequencing was by immunoSEQ multiplex PCR. The sample has about 3,400 clones, none seen only once. Their cognate antigens are unknown. The sample comprised peripheral blood mononuclear cells. The receptor set was obtained from a human donor with common variable immunodeficiency.

This clone has a handful of counts. From the germline J gene comes the end of the CDR3, since the read stops 3 residues before it. The chain uses TRBV7-9 and TRBJ2-1; 9 nucleotides align to TRBD2. CDR1 SEHNR and CDR2 FQNEAQ come from the germline V gene (reference sequence). This CDR3 region has 15 residues. The V gene end was trimmed by 1 base and the J gene end by 9 bases; junction bases not matched to a gene: 7. The CDR3 loop reads CASSLVAGGPSEQFF. The covered CDR3 bases are TGTGCCAGCAGCTTAGTTGCGGGGGGGCCCAGTGAG.

With regard to this clone: With the read ending 3 residues before the CDR3 end, the germline J gene is used to fill in that end. The V gene is TRBV7-9, the J gene TRBJ2-7, with TRBD1 matching over 7 bases. In germline, CDR1 is SEHNR, CDR2 FQNEAQ (reference sequence). CDR3 length equals 14 residues. Trimming cost V 4 bases and J 6 bases; bases outside gene matches: 9. CDR3 bases read: TGTGCCAGCAGCTATTTGGACAGGAGCGGCGAG. It codes for CASSYLDRSGE. From start to end, the CDR3 is CASSYLDRSGEQYF.

To note about this clone: The missing CDR3 end, 3 residues past where the read stops, is filled in from the germline J gene. The J gene is TRBJ1-1, the V gene TRBV5-5; D gene ambiguous. The ends were cut back, 4 bases at V and 5 bases at J, with 18 bases in the middle. The CDR3 runs to 15 residues. The germline V gene encodes CDR1 SGHKS and CDR2 YYEKEE (reference sequence). The sequenced part of the CDR3 DNA is TGTGCCAGCAGCCCCTTGTGGCCAGGCGGGACTGAA. Protein: CASSPLWPGGTE. In full, the CDR3 reads CASSPLWPGGTEAFF.

This clone has more than one count but fewer than ten. The CDR3 extends 3 residues past the end of the read, so its final part is completed from the germline J gene. The genes are TRBV19 and TRBJ1-4; D is unclear. V lost 3 bases and J lost 8, with 10 bases in between. CDR1 is LNHDA, CDR2 SQIVND, per germline (reference sequence). This CDR3 contains 13 residues. The CDR3 DNA, read in part, is TGTGCCAGTAGTATCCAGTATCTGGAAAAA. Its protein product is CASSIQYLEK. The entire CDR3 reads CASSIQYLEKLFF.

Note on this clone: From the germline J gene comes the end of the CDR3, since the read stops 3 residues before it. The V gene is TRBV5-1, the J gene TRBJ1-6, with D uncertain. V was clipped by 4 bases and J by 0 bases, with 5 bases between them. Germline V CDR1 and CDR2: SGHRS, YFSETQ. The CDR3 contains 14 residues. CDR3 in amino acids: CASSISSYNSPLHF. The covered CDR3 bases are TGCGCCAGCAGCATCAGCTCCTATAATTCACCC.

This clone was seen only a few times. The read gets to within 3 residues of the CDR3 end, and the germline J gene fills in the rest. The chain combines TRBV18 with TRBJ1-1; possibly TRBD1 for D (6 bases). The germline V and J ends were trimmed by 2 bases and 6 bases, with 13 bases remaining between them. The CDR3 spans 14 residues. The germline V gene has CDR1 KGHSH and CDR2 LQKENI. Partial CDR3 DNA: TGTGCCAGCTCACCATCCCCCGACAGGTCTGAA. Its translation is CASSPSPDRSE. Given in full, the CDR3 is CASSPSPDRSEAFF.

This clone turned up a few times. The CDR3 here is CASSPGGGRYEQYF. CDR3 bases read: TGTGCCAGTAGCCCCGGCGGGGGGAGGTACGAG. The gene calls are TRBV19 and TRBJ2-7, with 8 bases matching TRBD2. The CDR3 end is not reached by the read, which stops 3 residues before it; the germline J gene fills it in. The CDR3 spans 14 residues. The V and J ends lost 6 bases and 4 bases, in that order; junction bases with no gene match: 8. The V gene's germline CDR1 is LNHDA and CDR2 SQIVND (reference sequence).

This clone showed up just a few times. From the germline J gene comes the end of the CDR3, since the read stops 3 residues before it. The rearrangement links TRBV30 to TRBJ2-5; D is ambiguous. This CDR3 is built from 13 residues. Germline-derived CDR1 and CDR2 are GTSNPN and SVGIG (reference sequence). V was shortened by 7 bases and J by 5 bases, with 17 bases between the two germline ends. CDR3 DNA (partial): TGTGCCTTGTCAGGAACCTTGAGGGAGACC. Its translation: CALSGTLRET. The CDR3 in its entirety is CALSGTLRETQYF.

With respect to this clone: The read gets to within 3 residues of the CDR3 end, and the germline J gene fills in the rest. The rearrangement uses TRBV19 and TRBJ1-2, with 8 bases that match TRBD1. The CDR3 is made up of 16 amino acids. V gave up 5 bases and J gave up 7 bases; unmatched junction bases: 15. The germline gives CDR1 LNHDA, CDR2 SQIVND (reference sequence). The CDR3 region is CASSPLLGGTGFGYTF. The CDR3 bases that were read are TGTGCCAGTAGTCCTCTTCTTGGAGGGACAGGTTTTGGC.

This clone was seen a few times. The CDR3 is cut off 3 residues early in the read; its end comes from the germline J gene. The chain couples TRBV2 to TRBJ2-7, with no clear D. Germline CDR1 SNHLY, CDR2 FYNNEI. The CDR3 runs to 13 residues. Trimming stripped 7 bases from V and 3 bases from J, with 13 bases between. CDR3 DNA, as far as it was read: TGTGCCAGCACTACCCCTCCAGGCTACGAG. Its protein is CASTTPPGYE. The entire CDR3 sequence reads CASTTPPGYEQYF.

This clone was observed a few times. The CDR3 is CASSLGQLNTEAFF. The CDR3 bases that were read are TGTGCCAGTAGTCTGGGACAGTTGAACACTGAA. This chain connects TRBV19 to TRBJ1-1, with 7 bases lining up with TRBD1. Sequencing ends 3 residues short of the CDR3 end; the germline J gene provides the rest. Germline trimming cut 5 bases from V and 0 bases from J; bases unmatched to any gene: 3. CDR1 is LNHDA and CDR2 is SQIVND in the germline V gene (reference sequence). This CDR3 spans 14 amino acids.

Note on this clone: The DNA ends 3 residues before the CDR3 does, and the rest of the CDR3 is filled in from the germline J gene. The chain recombines TRBV7-9 with TRBJ1-1; D gene uncertain. The CDR3 is made up of 13 amino acids. Per the germline V gene, CDR1 is SEHNR and CDR2 is FQNEAQ (reference sequence). CDR3 sequence reads: CASSLGATPQAFF. CDR3 DNA, as far as it was read: TGTGCCAGCAGCTTAGGGGCGACCCCCCAG.

This clone has only a few counts. Read data end 3 residues before the CDR3 end; the end is taken from the germline J gene. This chain links TRBV7-2 with TRBJ1-1; D remains ambiguous. CDR3 length: 14 residues. V was shortened by 7 bases and J by 5 bases, with 17 bases between the two germline ends. Germline assignment: CDR1 SGHTA and CDR2 FQGNSA. The sequenced CDR3 bases are TGTGCCAGCACTTTACGACTTGCTGGGACTGAA. It encodes CASTLRLAGTE. The full CDR3 is CASTLRLAGTEAFF.

In this sample, this clone turned up a few times. The read comes to an end 3 residues before the CDR3 does, leaving the germline J gene to fill in the end. The chain is built from TRBV30 and TRBJ1-1, with TRBD1 as a possible D gene (5 bases). CDR3 length: 12 amino acids. CDR1 is GTSNPN and CDR2 is SVGIG in the germline V gene (reference sequence). Here the CDR3 reads CAWTPIRGEAFF. The sequenced part of the CDR3 DNA is TGTGCCTGGACCCCCATCCGGGGGGAA.

The table lists this clone with many counts. The CDR3 goes on 3 residues after the read ends, and that part is filled in from the germline J gene. The rearrangement joins TRBV18 to TRBJ1-2, with TRBD1 matching over 10 bases. J gave up 4 bases and V 3 bases, and 5 bases lay outside the gene matches. Germline CDR1 is KGHSH and CDR2 is LQKENI. The CDR3 totals 15 residues. CDR3: CASSPGTGERYGYTF. The sequenced part of the CDR3 DNA is TGTGCCAGCTCACCCGGGACAGGGGAACGCTATGGC.

This clone was detected ten times or more. The read halts 3 residues ahead of the CDR3 end, with the missing end drawn from the germline J gene. This sequence joins TRBV20-1 and TRBJ1-2, with 9 positions matching TRBD1. Germline lookup yields CDR1 DFQATT and CDR2 SNEGSKA (reference sequence). The CDR3 loop spans 14 amino acids. CDR3 sequence reads: CSARLTGQGGGYTF. Partial CDR3 DNA: TGCAGTGCTAGGCTAACGGGACAGGGAGGAGGC.

This clone was counted only a few times. From the germline J gene comes the end of the CDR3, since the read stops 3 residues before it. The chain couples TRBV7-6 to TRBJ1-1; TRBD1 is a possible D gene (5 bases). The CDR3 sequence is 12 residues long. The germline gives CDR1 SGHVS, CDR2 FNYEAQ. V was cut by 3 bases and J by 7 bases, with 9 bases left in between. The CDR3 bases that were read are TGTGCCAGCAGCTTGGGGGGGAGTGAA. As protein: CASSLGGSE. The whole CDR3 is CASSLGGSEAFF.

This clone was seen more than once but under ten times. The read terminates 3 residues ahead of where the CDR3 ends, so the germline J gene completes it. The rearrangement joins TRBV29-1 to TRBJ2-1, with D perhaps matching TRBD1 (5 bases). The V gene lost 0 bases and the J gene lost 4 bases, with 10 bases spanning the gap. CDR3 length equals 14 residues. The germline CDR1 and CDR2 sequences are SQVTM and ANQGSEA. The sequenced CDR3 bases are TGCAGCGTTGAAGACGTGCAGGGATACAATGAG. Amino acids: CSVEDVQGYNE. The full CDR3 sequence reads CSVEDVQGYNEQFF.

This clone was recorded at least ten times. From the germline J gene comes the end of the CDR3, since the read stops 3 residues before it. The chain uses TRBV6-2 or TRBV6-3 and TRBJ2-3, with TRBD2 identical over 11 bases. The CDR3 is made up of 17 amino acids. Germline lookup yields CDR1 MNHEY and CDR2 SVGEGT. The V gene end was trimmed by 0 bases and the J gene end by 1 base; junction bases not matched to a gene: 3. The CDR3 region is CASSYSRTSGRTDTQYF. CDR3 bases read: TGTGCCAGCAGTTACTCGAGGACTAGCGGGCGCACAGATACG.

In regard to this clone: The missing CDR3 end, 3 residues past where the read stops, is filled in from the germline J gene. The chain is built from TRBV7-9 and TRBJ2-7; TRBD2 is a possible D gene (7 bases). The germline V gene encodes CDR1 SEHNR and CDR2 FQNEAQ (reference sequence). This CDR3 spans 14 amino acids. V lost 10 bases to trimming and J lost 1 base, with 17 bases between them. The CDR3 bases that were read are TGTGCCACCCGAGAGAGGGGGGGATCCTACGAG. As protein: CATRERGGSYE. The entire CDR3 reads CATRERGGSYEQYF. Full variable domain (outside the CDR3, taken from reference TRBV7-9 and TRBJ2-7): DTGVSQNPRHKITKRGQNVTFRCDPISEHNRLYWYRQTLGQGPEFLTYFQNEAQLEKSRLLSDRFSAERPKGSFSTLEIQRTEQGDSAMYLCATRERGGSYEQYFGPGTRLTVT.